The rows below give T cell receptor beta chains drawn from one sample of a study of cytomegalovirus exposure and HLA in healthy donors. Clones were sequenced by immunoSEQ multiplex PCR, and TCRdb holds only the in-frame ones, with some missing. The top ten hold around 1.8% of the sample, which has tens of thousands of clones, roughly four fifths seen once. The source material was PBMCs. The receptors derive from a woman in her thirties in good health and CMV-seronegative. CDR3s include the opening cysteine and the closing phenylalanine or tryptophan. The D gene is left open where the match is weak. Size values are once, few and many counts, or a class for expanded clones, and some rows have none.

abundance: NA; j_gene: TRBJ2-5; d_gene: TRBD2; v_gene: TRBV11-1; CDR3aa: CASSRRLAGEGREQYF; CDR3nt: TGTGCCAGCAGCCGCAGACTAGCGGGAGAAGGAAGGGAGCAGTACTTC
abundance: NA; j_gene: TRBJ1-1; d_gene: TRBD1; v_gene: TRBV7-9; CDR3aa: CASSLRGRDGAFF; CDR3nt: TGTGCCAGCAGCCTCAGGGGGCGAGACGGAGCTTTCTTT
abundance: NA; j_gene: TRBJ2-7; d_gene: TRBD1; v_gene: TRBV6-1; CDR3aa: CASRGTGSSYEQYF; CDR3nt: TGTGCCAGCAGGGGGACAGGGTCTTCCTACGAGCAGTACTTC
abundance: NA; j_gene: TRBJ1-4; d_gene: TRBD1; v_gene: TRBV9; CDR3aa: CASSAHSTGEEKLFF; CDR3nt: TGTGCCAGCAGCGCCCATTCTACAGGGGAGGAAAAACTGTTTTTT
abundance: NA; j_gene: TRBJ2-7; d_gene: NA; v_gene: TRBV5-6; CDR3aa: CASSLTGVTSYEQYF; CDR3nt: TGTGCCAGCAGCTTGACCGGGGTTACCTCCTACGAGCAGTACTTC
abundance: NA; j_gene: TRBJ1-1; d_gene: TRBD1; v_gene: TRBV28; CDR3aa: CASSLGFGQGLTEAFF; CDR3nt: TGTGCCAGCAGTTTGGGTTTTGGACAGGGCCTAACTGAAGCTTTCTTT
abundance: few; j_gene: TRBJ1-2; d_gene: NA; v_gene: TRBV29-1; CDR3aa: CSAGDYGYTF; CDR3nt: TGCAGCGCAGGGGACTATGGCTACACCTTC
abundance: NA; j_gene: TRBJ2-2; d_gene: TRBD1; v_gene: TRBV7-9; CDR3aa: CASSLSQGAGDTGELFF; CDR3nt: TGTGCCAGCAGCTTATCACAGGGGGCAGGGGACACCGGGGAGCTGTTTTTT
abundance: NA; j_gene: TRBJ2-7; d_gene: TRBD1; v_gene: TRBV28; CDR3aa: CASSWDRVGYEQYF; CDR3nt: TGTGCCAGCAGTTGGGACAGGGTTGGGTACGAGCAGTACTTC
abundance: NA; j_gene: TRBJ2-7; d_gene: TRBD2; v_gene: TRBV5-4; CDR3aa: CASSEGLAGTYEQYF; CDR3nt: TGTGCCAGCAGCGAGGGACTAGCGGGAACCTACGAGCAGTACTTC
abundance: NA; j_gene: TRBJ2-1; d_gene: TRBD2; v_gene: TRBV6-1; CDR3aa: CASVVAGGHYNEQFF; CDR3nt: TGTGCCAGCGTAGTAGCGGGAGGGCATTACAATGAGCAGTTCTTC
abundance: NA; j_gene: TRBJ2-3; d_gene: NA; v_gene: TRBV20-1; CDR3aa: CRPGTQYF; CDR3nt: TGCAGGCCAGGGACGCAGTATTTT
abundance: NA; j_gene: TRBJ2-1; d_gene: TRBD1; v_gene: TRBV11-3; CDR3aa: CASSPTGTAYNEQFF; CDR3nt: TGTGCCAGCAGCCCAACAGGGACAGCCTACAATGAGCAGTTCTTC
abundance: NA; j_gene: TRBJ2-5; d_gene: TRBD1; v_gene: TRBV5-1; CDR3aa: CASGTGTSRQETQYF; CDR3nt: TGCGCCAGCGGGACAGGTACTAGCAGACAAGAGACCCAGTACTTC
abundance: NA; j_gene: TRBJ2-5; d_gene: NA; v_gene: TRBV2; CDR3aa: CASSEGQYQETQYF; CDR3nt: TGTGCCAGCAGTGAAGGGCAGTACCAAGAGACCCAGTACTTC
abundance: NA; j_gene: TRBJ1-1; d_gene: TRBD1; v_gene: TRBV4-3; CDR3aa: CASSQRQGGGLPAFF; CDR3nt: TGCGCCAGCAGCCAGCGACAGGGGGGCGGTCTACCAGCTTTCTTT
abundance: NA; j_gene: TRBJ2-5; d_gene: TRBD2; v_gene: TRBV30; CDR3aa: CAWRRSFRTSGISTLETQYF; CDR3nt: TGTGCCTGGAGGAGGTCCTTCCGGACTAGCGGGATCTCGACTCTTGAGACCCAGTACTTC
abundance: NA; j_gene: TRBJ2-1; d_gene: TRBD2; v_gene: TRBV25-1; CDR3aa: CASTPGLAGFNEQFF; CDR3nt: TGTGCCAGCACCCCCGGACTAGCGGGTTTTAATGAGCAGTTCTTC
abundance: once; j_gene: TRBJ1-3; d_gene: NA; v_gene: TRBV12-1; CDR3aa: CASSSPLPGNTIYF; CDR3nt: TGTGCCAGCAGCTCCCCTCTCCCTGGAAACACCATATATTTT
abundance: NA; j_gene: TRBJ2-1; d_gene: NA; v_gene: TRBV6-5; CDR3aa: CASSSRRDEQFF; CDR3nt: TGTGCCAGCTCTTCTCGCAGGGATGAGCAGTTCTTC
abundance: NA; j_gene: TRBJ2-2; d_gene: NA; v_gene: TRBV10-1; CDR3aa: CASRPDGGGELFF; CDR3nt: TGCGCCAGCAGACCGGACGGGGGCGGGGAGCTGTTTTTT
abundance: NA; j_gene: TRBJ2-3; d_gene: NA; v_gene: TRBV4-2; CDR3aa: CASSRPPGRDTQYF; CDR3nt: TGTGCCAGCAGCCGACCCCCCGGGAGAGATACGCAGTATTTT
abundance: once; j_gene: TRBJ2-5; d_gene: NA; v_gene: TRBV25-1; CDR3aa: CASSSPQEKQETQYF; CDR3nt: TGTGCCAGCAGTAGCCCACAGGAAAAACAAGAGACCCAGTACTTC
abundance: NA; j_gene: TRBJ2-7; d_gene: TRBD1; v_gene: TRBV5-5; CDR3aa: CASSLWEMTGSPYEQYF; CDR3nt: TGTGCCAGCAGCTTGTGGGAGATGACAGGGTCCCCCTACGAGCAGTACTTC
abundance: NA; j_gene: TRBJ1-5; d_gene: NA; v_gene: TRBV5-4; CDR3aa: CASSLRGSNQPQHF; CDR3nt: TGTGCCAGCAGCTTGCGGGGGAGTAATCAGCCCCAGCATTTT
abundance: NA; j_gene: TRBJ2-1; d_gene: NA; v_gene: TRBV5-1; CDR3aa: CASSPEGNEQFF; CDR3nt: TGCGCCAGCAGCCCGGAGGGCAATGAGCAGTTCTTC
abundance: NA; j_gene: TRBJ2-2; d_gene: NA; v_gene: TRBV5-1; CDR3aa: CASSLVQVTGELFF; CDR3nt: TGCGCCAGCAGCTTGGTGCAGGTGACCGGGGAGCTGTTTTTT
abundance: NA; j_gene: TRBJ2-3; d_gene: NA; v_gene: TRBV5-1; CDR3aa: CASSFGEGDTQYF; CDR3nt: TGCGCCAGCAGCTTCGGAGAAGGAGATACGCAGTATTTT
abundance: NA; j_gene: TRBJ2-7; d_gene: TRBD1; v_gene: TRBV28; CDR3aa: CASSGLQGAYEQYF; CDR3nt: TGTGCCAGCAGCGGGTTACAGGGGGCATACGAGCAGTACTTC
abundance: NA; j_gene: TRBJ2-5; d_gene: NA; v_gene: TRBV4-1; CDR3aa: CASSQRLVPTYQETQYF; CDR3nt: TGCGCCAGCAGCCAAAGACTGGTCCCCACGTACCAAGAGACCCAGTACTTC
abundance: few; j_gene: TRBJ2-5; d_gene: NA; v_gene: TRBV7-9; CDR3aa: CASSPPGSETQYF; CDR3nt: TGTGCCAGCAGCCCTCCGGGATCAGAGACCCAGTACTTC
abundance: NA; j_gene: TRBJ1-2; d_gene: NA; v_gene: TRBV7-9; CDR3aa: CSSSYGPTGDYGYTF; CDR3nt: TGTTCCAGCAGCTATGGACCGACGGGAGACTATGGCTACACCTTC
abundance: NA; j_gene: TRBJ2-3; d_gene: TRBD2; v_gene: TRBV30; CDR3aa: CAWSAAGLAGVDTRYF; CDR3nt: TGTGCCTGGAGCGCCGCGGGACTAGCGGGAGTCGATACGCGGTATTTT
abundance: NA; j_gene: TRBJ1-2; d_gene: NA; v_gene: TRBV28; CDR3aa: CASSVANYGYTF; CDR3nt: TGTGCCAGCAGCGTCGCTAACTATGGCTACACCTTC
abundance: NA; j_gene: TRBJ2-7; d_gene: TRBD1; v_gene: TRBV2; CDR3aa: CASSSGGTGAYEQYF; CDR3nt: TGTGCCAGCAGCTCAGGCGGGACAGGGGCCTACGAGCAGTACTTC
abundance: NA; j_gene: TRBJ2-1; d_gene: TRBD2; v_gene: TRBV23-1; CDR3aa: CASSLAESSYNEQFF; CDR3nt: TGCGCCAGCAGCCTAGCGGAGAGCTCCTACAATGAGCAGTTCTTC
abundance: NA; j_gene: TRBJ2-7; d_gene: TRBD2; v_gene: TRBV7-9; CDR3aa: CASSLGGGETYEQYF; CDR3nt: TGTGCCAGCAGCTTAGGGGGGGGAGAAACCTACGAGCAGTACTTC
abundance: NA; j_gene: TRBJ1-4; d_gene: NA; v_gene: TRBV5-1; CDR3aa: CASSPMTGEKLFF; CDR3nt: TGCGCCAGCAGCCCGATGACAGGAGAAAAACTGTTTTTT
abundance: once; j_gene: TRBJ2-1; d_gene: TRBD2; v_gene: TRBV30; CDR3aa: CAFTWDYEGWDEQFF; CDR3nt: TGTGCCTTCACATGGGACTACGAGGGTTGGGATGAGCAGTTCTTC
abundance: NA; j_gene: TRBJ2-5; d_gene: NA; v_gene: TRBV5-1; CDR3aa: CASSAGHETQYF; CDR3nt: TGCGCCAGCAGCGCTGGACACGAGACCCAGTACTTC
abundance: NA; j_gene: TRBJ2-2; d_gene: TRBD1; v_gene: TRBV7-3; CDR3aa: CASSKGQTGELFF; CDR3nt: TGTGCCAGCAGCAAGGGACAGACCGGGGAGCTGTTTTTT
abundance: few; j_gene: TRBJ2-3; d_gene: NA; v_gene: TRBV19; CDR3aa: CASMGTQRDTQYF; CDR3nt: TGTGCCAGTATGGGGACTCAACGGGATACGCAGTATTTT
abundance: NA; j_gene: TRBJ2-3; d_gene: TRBD1; v_gene: TRBV28; CDR3aa: CAIKDRDNTDTQYF; CDR3nt: TGTGCCATCAAGGACAGGGATAATACAGATACGCAGTATTTT
abundance: NA; j_gene: TRBJ1-2; d_gene: NA; v_gene: TRBV28; CDR3aa: CASRVNYGYTF; CDR3nt: TGTGCCAGTCGGGTTAACTATGGCTACACCTTC
abundance: once; j_gene: TRBJ2-3; d_gene: NA; v_gene: TRBV11-2; CDR3aa: CASSPKALVGIRDTQYF; CDR3nt: TGTGCCAGCAGCCCCAAGGCCCTAGTTGGCATTCGGGATACGCAGTATTTT
abundance: NA; j_gene: TRBJ2-1; d_gene: TRBD2; v_gene: TRBV6-5; CDR3aa: CASRPGGNSYNEQFF; CDR3nt: TGTGCCAGCAGGCCGGGGGGAAACTCCTACAATGAGCAGTTCTTC
abundance: NA; j_gene: TRBJ1-1; d_gene: NA; v_gene: TRBV2; CDR3aa: CASSVVRGTEAFF; CDR3nt: TGTGCCAGCAGTGTTGTAAGGGGGACTGAAGCTTTCTTT
abundance: few; j_gene: TRBJ2-2; d_gene: TRBD2; v_gene: TRBV9; CDR3aa: CASSVELAGDGELFF; CDR3nt: TGTGCCAGCAGCGTAGAACTAGCGGGGGACGGGGAGCTGTTTTTT
abundance: NA; j_gene: TRBJ1-5; d_gene: NA; v_gene: TRBV19; CDR3aa: CASSIQGSNQPQHF; CDR3nt: TGTGCCAGTAGTATACAGGGAAGCAATCAGCCCCAGCATTTT
abundance: NA; j_gene: TRBJ2-7; d_gene: TRBD2; v_gene: TRBV19; CDR3aa: CASSNEIGTSGSYEQYF; CDR3nt: TGTGCCAGTAGTAACGAAATCGGGACTAGCGGGAGCTACGAGCAGTACTTC
abundance: NA; j_gene: TRBJ1-1; d_gene: TRBD1; v_gene: TRBV29-1; CDR3aa: CSAGRQGYTEAFF; CDR3nt: TGCAGCGCAGGACGACAGGGCTACACTGAAGCTTTCTTT
abundance: NA; j_gene: TRBJ2-2; d_gene: TRBD1; v_gene: TRBV7-8; CDR3aa: CASSPGTGAVRELFF; CDR3nt: TGTGCCAGCAGCCCGGGGACAGGGGCCGTCCGGGAGCTGTTTTTT
abundance: NA; j_gene: TRBJ2-1; d_gene: NA; v_gene: TRBV11-2; CDR3aa: CASSLRRQATLQYNEQFF; CDR3nt: TGTGCCAGCAGCTTACGTCGACAGGCCACTTTACAATACAATGAGCAGTTCTTC
abundance: NA; j_gene: TRBJ2-1; d_gene: TRBD1; v_gene: TRBV5-1; CDR3aa: CASSLGPDRNNEQFF; CDR3nt: TGCGCCAGCAGCTTGGGACCGGACAGGAACAATGAGCAGTTCTTC
abundance: large; j_gene: TRBJ2-3; d_gene: TRBD1; v_gene: TRBV6-1; CDR3aa: CASSEAITGADTQYF; CDR3nt: TGTGCCAGCAGTGAAGCGATAACAGGGGCAGATACGCAGTATTTT
abundance: NA; j_gene: TRBJ1-5; d_gene: TRBD1; v_gene: TRBV2; CDR3aa: CASKGTGGGNQPQHF; CDR3nt: TGTGCCAGCAAAGGGACAGGGGGAGGCAATCAGCCCCAGCATTTT
abundance: NA; j_gene: TRBJ2-3; d_gene: TRBD2; v_gene: TRBV5-1; CDR3aa: CASSLTSGSSTDTQYF; CDR3nt: TGCGCCAGCAGCTTGACTAGCGGGTCTAGCACAGATACGCAGTATTTT